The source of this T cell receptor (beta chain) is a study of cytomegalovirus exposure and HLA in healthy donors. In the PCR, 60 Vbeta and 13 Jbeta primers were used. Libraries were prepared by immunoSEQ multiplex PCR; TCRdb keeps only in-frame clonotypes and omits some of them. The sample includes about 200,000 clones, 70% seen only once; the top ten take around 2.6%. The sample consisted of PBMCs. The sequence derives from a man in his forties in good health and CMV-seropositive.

This chain's CDR3 is CASSVLAGLTGELFF. The CDR3 DNA reads as TGTGCCAGCAGTGTATTAGCGGGTCTCACCGGGGAGCTGTTTTTT. The rearrangement joins TRBV2 to TRBJ2-2; 7 bases are shared with TRBD2. V trimming: 4 bases; J trimming: 4 bases; junction bases outside the gene matches: 6. The CDR3 sequence is 15 residues long. Per the germline V gene, CDR1 is SNHLY and CDR2 is FYNNEI.